This is a list of T cell receptor beta chains from one sample in a study of OX40 agonist ivuxolimab in advanced cancers. Libraries were prepared by immunoSEQ multiplex PCR; TCRdb keeps only in-frame clonotypes and omits some of them. The table lists approximately 49,000 clones, 85% of them singletons. The input for sequencing was CD4+ or CD8+ T cells sorted from blood, taken in a trial of the OX40 agonist ivuxolimab. These receptor sequences come from an adult with an advanced solid tumor such as melanoma, head and neck, liver or kidney cancer. The CDR3 runs from the conserved cysteine through the conserved F or W. A D gene is named only where the DNA matches it firmly. Expanded clones get a size class; other rows say once, few or many, or leave the size out.

v_call	j_call	clone_size	d_call	cdr3_aa	cdr3_nt
TRBV6-5	TRBJ2-5	-	TRBD2	CASRVTSGGQETQYF	TGTGCCAGCCGGGTAACTAGCGGGGGGCAAGAGACCCAGTACTTC
TRBV5-1	TRBJ1-4	-	-	CASSLADSANEKLFF	TGCGCCAGCAGCTTGGCGGACAGCGCTAATGAAAAACTGTTTTTT
TRBV7-9	TRBJ2-1	-	-	CASSQVRRPYNEQFF	TGTGCCAGCAGCCAGGTGAGGAGGCCCTACAATGAGCAGTTCTTC
TRBV25-1	TRBJ2-2	-	-	CASSEWTGELFF	TGTGCCAGCAGTGAGTGGACCGGGGAGCTGTTTTTT
TRBV27	TRBJ2-7	-	-	CASSLAVSYEQYF	TGTGCCAGCAGTTTAGCCGTATCCTACGAGCAGTACTTC
TRBV9	TRBJ2-7	-	-	CASSVDPSYEQYF	TGTGCCAGCAGCGTAGACCCATCCTACGAGCAGTACTTC
TRBV27	TRBJ1-2	-	-	CASSLAGSNYGYTF	TGTGCCAGCAGTTTGGCAGGATCCAACTATGGCTACACCTTC
TRBV5-6	TRBJ2-3	-	TRBD2	CASSLAGRGFTDTQYF	TGTGCCAGCAGCTTGGCCGGGCGGGGGTTCACAGATACGCAGTATTTT
TRBV13	TRBJ1-1	few	-	CASSLGQRPEAFF	TGTGCCAGCAGCTTAGGCCAGCGACCTGAAGCTTTCTTT
TRBV28	TRBJ1-2	-	-	CASSQTGPSARIGSRSAYGYTF	TGTGCCAGCAGTCAGACGGGACCTTCCGCGAGGATTGGGTCTAGGAGCGCGTATGGCTACACCTTC
TRBV13	TRBJ2-2	once	-	CASSLEAGPLENTGELFF	TGTGCCAGCAGCTTAGAGGCAGGGCCACTCGAGAACACCGGGGAGCTGTTTTTT
TRBV6-1	TRBJ1-2	-	-	CASSSLLDSNYGYTF	TGTGCCAGCAGCAGCCTTTTGGACAGCAACTATGGCTACACCTTC
TRBV9	TRBJ2-3	-	-	CASSQNTDTQYF	TGTGCCAGCAGCCAAAACACAGATACGCAGTATTTT
TRBV7-7	TRBJ2-1	-	-	CASSLGGLSYNEQFF	TGTGCCAGCAGCTTAGGGGGCCTCTCCTACAATGAGCAGTTCTTC
TRBV4-1	TRBJ1-2	-	-	CASSRGETDDYGYTF	TGCGCCAGCAGCCGGGGGGAGACGGATGATTATGGCTACACCTTC
TRBV7-2	TRBJ2-4	-	-	CASSLGNRADIQYF	TGTGCCAGCAGCTTAGGTAACAGGGCGGACATTCAGTACTTC
TRBV6-6	TRBJ2-4	-	-	CASSYTVGIQYF	TGTGCCAGCAGTTACACTGTGGGCATTCAGTACTTC
TRBV4-3	TRBJ2-1	-	TRBD2	CASSQDVAGGLQGNEQFF	TGCGCCAGCAGCCAAGATGTCGCGGGGGGCCTCCAGGGCAATGAGCAGTTCTTC